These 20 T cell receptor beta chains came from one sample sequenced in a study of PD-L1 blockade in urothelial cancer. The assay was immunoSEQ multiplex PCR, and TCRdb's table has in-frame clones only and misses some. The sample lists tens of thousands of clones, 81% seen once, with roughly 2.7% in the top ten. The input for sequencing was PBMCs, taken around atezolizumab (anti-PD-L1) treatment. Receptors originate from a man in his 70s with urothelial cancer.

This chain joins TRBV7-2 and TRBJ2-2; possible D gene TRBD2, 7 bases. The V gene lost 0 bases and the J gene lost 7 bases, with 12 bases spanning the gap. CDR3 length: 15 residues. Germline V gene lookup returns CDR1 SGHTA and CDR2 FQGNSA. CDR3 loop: CASSLALGGGGELFF. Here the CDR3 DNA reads TGTGCCAGCAGCTTAGCGCTAGGGGGGGGCGGGGAGCTGTTTTTT.

The CDR3 DNA is TGCGCCAGCAGCTTCGGGAGTAGCACAGATACGCAGTATTTT. This codes for CASSFGSSTDTQYF. V usage is TRBV5-1 and J usage is TRBJ2-3, with D maybe TRBD2 (6 bases). Trimming shortened V by 2 bases and J by 0 bases, and 7 bases separated the two germline ends. The CDR3 loop spans 14 amino acids. Per germline, CDR1 SGHRS and CDR2 YFSETQ.

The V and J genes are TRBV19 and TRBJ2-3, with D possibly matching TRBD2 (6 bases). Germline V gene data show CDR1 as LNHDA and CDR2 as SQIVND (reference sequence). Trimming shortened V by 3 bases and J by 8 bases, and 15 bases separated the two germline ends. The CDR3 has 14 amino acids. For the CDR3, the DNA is TGTGCCAGTAGTATCGGGGGTCTGGAAGGTACGCAGTATTTT. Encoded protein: CASSIGGLEGTQYF.

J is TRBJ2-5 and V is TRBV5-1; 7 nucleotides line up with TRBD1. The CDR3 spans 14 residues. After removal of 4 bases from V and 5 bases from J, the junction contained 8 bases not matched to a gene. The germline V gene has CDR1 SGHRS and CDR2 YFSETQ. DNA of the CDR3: TGCGCCAGCAGCGCCCGGGACAGTTGGGAGACCCAGTACTTC. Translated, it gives CASSARDSWETQYF.

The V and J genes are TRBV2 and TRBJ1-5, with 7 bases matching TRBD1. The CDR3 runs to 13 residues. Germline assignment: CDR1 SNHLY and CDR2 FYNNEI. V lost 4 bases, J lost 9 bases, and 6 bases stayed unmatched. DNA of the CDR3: TGTGCCAGCAGTGGACAGGGAACCTGGCCCCAGCATTTT. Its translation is CASSGQGTWPQHF.

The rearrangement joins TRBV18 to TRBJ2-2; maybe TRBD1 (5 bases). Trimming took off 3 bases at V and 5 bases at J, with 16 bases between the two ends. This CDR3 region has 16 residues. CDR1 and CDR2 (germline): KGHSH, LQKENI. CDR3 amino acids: CASSPEVGPGTGELFF. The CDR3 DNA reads TGTGCCAGCTCACCCGAAGTTGGGCCAGGGACCGGGGAGCTGTTTTTT.

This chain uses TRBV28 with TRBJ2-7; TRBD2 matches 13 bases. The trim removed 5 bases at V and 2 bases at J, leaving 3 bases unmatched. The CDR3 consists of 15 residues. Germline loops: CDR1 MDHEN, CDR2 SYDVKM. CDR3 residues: CASSPTSGRPYEQYF. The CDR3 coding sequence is TGTGCCAGCAGTCCGACTAGCGGGAGGCCCTACGAGCAGTACTTC.

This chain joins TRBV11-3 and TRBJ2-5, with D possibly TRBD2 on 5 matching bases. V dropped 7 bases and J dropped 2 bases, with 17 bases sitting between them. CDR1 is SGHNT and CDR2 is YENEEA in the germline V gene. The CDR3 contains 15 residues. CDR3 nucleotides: TGTGCCAGCACCCCCCGGCGGGTGCCTCAAGAGACCCAGTACTTC. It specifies CASTPRRVPQETQYF.

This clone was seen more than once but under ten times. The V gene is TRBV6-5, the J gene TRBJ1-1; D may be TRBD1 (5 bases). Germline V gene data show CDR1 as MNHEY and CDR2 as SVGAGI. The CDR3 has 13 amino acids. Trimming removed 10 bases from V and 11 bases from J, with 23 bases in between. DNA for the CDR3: TGTGCCACCGATAGGGTCTCGGGGGGTGGTGCTTTCTTT. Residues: CATDRVSGGGAFF.

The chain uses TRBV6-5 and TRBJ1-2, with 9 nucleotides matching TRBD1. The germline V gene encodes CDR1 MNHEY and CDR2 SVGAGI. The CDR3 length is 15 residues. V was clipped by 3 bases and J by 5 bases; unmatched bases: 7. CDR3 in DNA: TGTGCCAGCAGTTATCACCAACAGGGGGCATATGGCTACACCTTC. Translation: CASSYHQQGAYGYTF.

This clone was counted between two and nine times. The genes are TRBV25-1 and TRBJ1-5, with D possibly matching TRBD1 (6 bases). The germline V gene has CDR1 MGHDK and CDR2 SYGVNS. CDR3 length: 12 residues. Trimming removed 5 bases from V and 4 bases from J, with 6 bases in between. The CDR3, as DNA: TGTGCCAGCAGTACAGGGAATCAGCCCCAGCATTTT. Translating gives CASSTGNQPQHF.

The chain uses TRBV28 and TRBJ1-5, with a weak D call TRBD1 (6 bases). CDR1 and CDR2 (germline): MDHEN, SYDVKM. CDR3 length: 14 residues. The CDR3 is CASKGVEGNQPQHF. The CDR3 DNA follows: TGTGCTTCAAAGGGGGTTGAAGGCAATCAGCCCCAGCATTTT.

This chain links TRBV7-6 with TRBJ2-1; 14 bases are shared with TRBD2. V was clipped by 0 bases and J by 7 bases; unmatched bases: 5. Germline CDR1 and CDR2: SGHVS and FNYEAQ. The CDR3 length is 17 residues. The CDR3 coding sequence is TGTGCCAGCAGCTTAGCTTCTGGACTAGCGGGGGGAAATGAGCAGTTCTTC. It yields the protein CASSLASGLAGGNEQFF.

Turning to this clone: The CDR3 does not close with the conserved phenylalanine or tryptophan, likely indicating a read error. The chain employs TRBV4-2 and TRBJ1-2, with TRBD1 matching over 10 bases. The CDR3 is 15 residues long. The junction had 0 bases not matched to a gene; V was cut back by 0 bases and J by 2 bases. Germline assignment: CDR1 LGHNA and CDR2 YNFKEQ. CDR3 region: CASSQETGGNYGYTL. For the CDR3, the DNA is TGTGCCAGCAGCCAAGAGACAGGGGGCAACTATGGCTACACCCTC.

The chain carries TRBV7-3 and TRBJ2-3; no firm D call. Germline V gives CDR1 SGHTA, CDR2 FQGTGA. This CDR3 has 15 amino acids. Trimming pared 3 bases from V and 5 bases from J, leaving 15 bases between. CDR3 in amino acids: CASSFATMGLDTQYF. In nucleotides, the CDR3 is TGTGCCAGCAGCTTCGCCACCATGGGCCTAGATACGCAGTATTTT.

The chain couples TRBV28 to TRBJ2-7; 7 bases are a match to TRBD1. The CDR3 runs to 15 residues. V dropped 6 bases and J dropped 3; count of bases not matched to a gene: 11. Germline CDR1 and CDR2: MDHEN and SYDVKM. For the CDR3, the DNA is TGTGCCAGCAGACAAACAGGGGACGGATTCTACGAGCAGTACTTC. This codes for CASRQTGDGFYEQYF. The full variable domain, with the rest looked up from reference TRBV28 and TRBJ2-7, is DVKVTQSSRYLVKRTGEKVFLECVQDMDHENMFWYRQDPGLGLRLIYFSYDVKMKEKGDIPEGYSVSREKKERFSLILESASTNQTSMYLCASRQTGDGFYEQYFGPGTRLTVT.

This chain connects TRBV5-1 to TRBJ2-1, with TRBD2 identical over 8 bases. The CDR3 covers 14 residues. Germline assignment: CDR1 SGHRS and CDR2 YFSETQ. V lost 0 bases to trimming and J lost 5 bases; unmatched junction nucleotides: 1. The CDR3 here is CASSLDSGNNEQFF. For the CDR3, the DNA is TGCGCCAGCAGCTTGGATAGCGGGAACAATGAGCAGTTCTTC.

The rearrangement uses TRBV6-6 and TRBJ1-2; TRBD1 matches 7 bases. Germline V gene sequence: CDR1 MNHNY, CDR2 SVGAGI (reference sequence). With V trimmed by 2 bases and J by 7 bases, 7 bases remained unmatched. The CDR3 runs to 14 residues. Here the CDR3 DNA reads TGTGCCAGCAGTTACCGTGGACAGGCCGGTGGCTACACCTTC. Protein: CASSYRGQAGGYTF.

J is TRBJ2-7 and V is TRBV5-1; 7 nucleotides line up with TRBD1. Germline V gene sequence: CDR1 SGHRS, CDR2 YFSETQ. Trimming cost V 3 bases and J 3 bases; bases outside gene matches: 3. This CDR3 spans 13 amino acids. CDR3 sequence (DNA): TGCGCCAGCAGCTCTACAGGGGACTACGAGCAGTACTTC. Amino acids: CASSSTGDYEQYF.

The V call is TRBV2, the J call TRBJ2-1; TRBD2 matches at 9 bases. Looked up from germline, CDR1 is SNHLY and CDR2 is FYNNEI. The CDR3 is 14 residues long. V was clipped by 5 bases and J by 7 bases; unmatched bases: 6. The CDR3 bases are TGTGCCAGCAGTTCTAGCGGGATGCGAAATGAGCAGTTCTTC. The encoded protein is CASSSSGMRNEQFF.